This TCR beta chain was sequenced during a study of OX40 agonist ivuxolimab in advanced cancers. Data came from immunoSEQ multiplex PCR; TCRdb stores just in-frame clones and leaves some out. The top ten hold 2% to 3% of the sample, which has just over 90,000 clones, around 94% seen once. This TCR was sampled from an adult with an advanced solid tumor such as melanoma, head and neck, liver or kidney cancer. Material: CD4+ or CD8+ T cells sorted from blood, obtained in a trial of the OX40 agonist ivuxolimab.

CDR3 sequence (DNA): TGTGCCAGCAGCTTAGCGGCAGATAATTCACCCCTCCACTTT. Protein sequence: CASSLAADNSPLHF. The chain is built from TRBV7-6 and TRBJ1-6; D remains unclear. The V gene's germline CDR1 is SGHVS and CDR2 FNYEAQ. The CDR3 has 14 residues. V was shortened by 0 bases and J by 5 bases, with 5 bases between the two germline ends.